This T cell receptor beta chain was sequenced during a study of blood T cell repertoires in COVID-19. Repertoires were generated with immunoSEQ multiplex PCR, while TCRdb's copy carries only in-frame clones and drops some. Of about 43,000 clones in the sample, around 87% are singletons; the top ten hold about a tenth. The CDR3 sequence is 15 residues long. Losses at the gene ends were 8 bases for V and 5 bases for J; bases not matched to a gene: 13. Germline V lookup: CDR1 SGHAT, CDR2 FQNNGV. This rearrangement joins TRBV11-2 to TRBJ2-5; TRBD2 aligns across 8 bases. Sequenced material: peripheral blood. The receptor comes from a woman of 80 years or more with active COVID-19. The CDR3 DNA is TGTGCCAGCCGACTGGGGGGCGGGGGGCTGGAGACCCAGTACTTC. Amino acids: CASRLGGGGLETQYF.